A single T cell receptor beta chain is shown here with its context. Its antigen is undetermined. The sample comes from a study of cytomegalovirus exposure and HLA in healthy donors. V shed 2 bases and J shed 7 bases, with 6 bases lying between them. Germline V gene sequence: CDR1 MDHEN, CDR2 SYDVKM. The CDR3 extends over 11 amino acids. The PCR used 60 Vbeta and 13 Jbeta primers. TCRdb's copy holds only in-frame clones and misses some; the assay was immunoSEQ multiplex PCR. The repertoire has 170,000 or so clones, about 80% of them found once; the top ten carry 6.5% to 8.5%. Whole-study results and caveats: The study flagged fewer than 200 TCR beta chains as cytomegalovirus-associated. The likely explanation for a cluster of highly shared sequence variants was sequencing artifact. Most observed TCR sequences were rare, whereas some public TCRs were detected in many donors.

Sequenced input: PBMCs. The V and J genes are TRBV28 and TRBJ2-7, with D hard to call. The source of this sequence is a man in his thirties or forties in good health and CMV-seropositive. The CDR3 DNA follows: TGTGCCAGCAGTTTAAACGGGGAGCAGTACTTC. Its translation is CASSLNGEQYF.